This TCR beta chain was sequenced during a study of CD8 T cells in ankylosing spondylitis. Findings of the study overall: Disease-linked clones reportedly concentrated significantly in matched ankylosing spondylitis synovial fluid. There was a TCR beta motif, made of fewer than 10 highly homologous variants, that appeared characteristic of ankylosing spondylitis blood.

CDR3 size: 14 residues. The germline V gene has CDR1 DFQATT and CDR2 SNEGSKA (reference sequence). V lost 3 bases to trimming and J lost 6 bases; unmatched junction nucleotides: 7. Construction of TCR beta libraries was performed using quantitative 5'-RACE with molecular barcodes. In TCRdb, the 5' RACE reads were re-called with MiXCR into one record per CDR3 protein. The sample consists of about 250,000 distinct CDR3 sequences, 7% to 10% of them appearing once. This clonotype was found many times. Its antigen is unknown. The chain is built from TRBV20-1 and TRBJ2-3, with 9 positions matching TRBD2. Sequenced material: blood, either unsorted or a sorted T cell fraction (not recorded which). This receptor was identified in a female donor with ankylosing spondylitis or in good health (not recorded which). In DNA form, the CDR3 reads TGCAGTGCTAGGATGGTAGCGGGAGAGGATACGCAGTATTTT. Protein product: CSARMVAGEDTQYF.